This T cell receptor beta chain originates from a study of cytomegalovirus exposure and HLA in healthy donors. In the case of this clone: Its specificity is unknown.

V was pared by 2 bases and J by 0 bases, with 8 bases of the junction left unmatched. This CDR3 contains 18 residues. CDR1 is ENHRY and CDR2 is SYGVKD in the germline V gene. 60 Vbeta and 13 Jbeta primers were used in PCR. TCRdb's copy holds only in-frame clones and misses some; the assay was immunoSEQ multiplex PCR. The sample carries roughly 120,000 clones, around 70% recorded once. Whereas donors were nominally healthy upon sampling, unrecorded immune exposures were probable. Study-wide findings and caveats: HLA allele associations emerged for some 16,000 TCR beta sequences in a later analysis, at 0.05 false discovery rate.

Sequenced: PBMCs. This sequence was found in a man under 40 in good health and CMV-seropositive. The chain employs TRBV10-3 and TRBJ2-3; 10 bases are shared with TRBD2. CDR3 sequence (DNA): TGTGCCATCAGTGAGGGACTAGCGGAACGTACTAGCACAGATACGCAGTATTTT. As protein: CAISEGLAERTSTDTQYF.